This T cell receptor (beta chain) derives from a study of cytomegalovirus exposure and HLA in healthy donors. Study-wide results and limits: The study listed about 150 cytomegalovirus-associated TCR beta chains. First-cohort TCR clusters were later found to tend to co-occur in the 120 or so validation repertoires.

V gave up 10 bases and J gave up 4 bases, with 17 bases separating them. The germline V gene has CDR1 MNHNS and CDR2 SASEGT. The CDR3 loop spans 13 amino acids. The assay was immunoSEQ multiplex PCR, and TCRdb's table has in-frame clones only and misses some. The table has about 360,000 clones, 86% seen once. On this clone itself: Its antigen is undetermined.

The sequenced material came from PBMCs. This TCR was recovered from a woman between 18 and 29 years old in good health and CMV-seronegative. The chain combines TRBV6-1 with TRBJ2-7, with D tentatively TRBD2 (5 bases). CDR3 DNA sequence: TGTGCCACCTCACAAGAAGCGGCATACGAGCAGTACTTC. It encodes CATSQEAAYEQYF.